The 27 T cell receptor beta chains given below trace back to one sample, sequenced in a study of control samples from healthy donors and cancer patients. Clones were sequenced by immunoSEQ multiplex PCR, and TCRdb holds only the in-frame ones, with some missing. The table lists roughly 59,000 clones, around 90% of them singletons, with about 1.7% in the top ten. The sample consisted of PBMCs. Receptors originate from a man aged 40-49 years with colorectal cancer.

The J gene is TRBJ2-1, the V gene TRBV7-8, with TRBD2 matching 8 bases. The CDR3 sequence is 15 residues long. Germline V lookup: CDR1 SGHVS, CDR2 FQNEAQ. J gave up 5 bases and V 5 bases, and 8 bases lay outside the gene matches. CDR3: CASSPGLAFNNEQFF. The CDR3 nucleotides are TGTGCCAGCAGCCCCGGACTAGCCTTCAACAATGAGCAGTTCTTC. Complete variable domain (other parts from reference TRBV7-8 and TRBJ2-1): GAGVSQSPRYKVAKRGQDVALRCDPISGHVSLFWYQQALGQGPEFLTYFQNEAQLDKSGLPSDRFFAERPEGSVSTLKIQRTQQEDSAVYLCASSPGLAFNNEQFFGPGTRLTVL.

This chain links TRBV9 with TRBJ1-1; D unresolved. The CDR3 length is 15 residues. The V gene's germline CDR1 is SGDLS and CDR2 YYNGEE. V was pared by 6 bases and J by 1 base, with 16 bases between. Here the CDR3 DNA reads TGTGCCAGCACCCCGGGCTACATGCGGAACACTGAAGCTTTCTTT. Its translation is CASTPGYMRNTEAFF.

This CDR3 is CASSLDRVNTEAFF. CDR3 coding DNA: TGTGCCAGCAGTTTAGACAGGGTGAACACTGAAGCTTTCTTT. The genes are TRBV27 and TRBJ1-1, with 7 bases fitting TRBD1. CDR1 is MNHEY and CDR2 is SMNVEV in the germline V gene (reference sequence). V lost 2 bases, J lost 0 bases, and 0 bases stayed unmatched. The CDR3 consists of 14 residues.

This chain joins TRBV9 and TRBJ2-5; no reliable D call. The V gene's germline CDR1 is SGDLS and CDR2 YYNGEE. The CDR3 spans 10 residues. The V gene lost 7 bases and the J gene lost 4 bases, with 5 bases spanning the gap. This CDR3 is CASGGETQYF. CDR3 nucleotide sequence: TGTGCCAGCGGCGGAGAGACCCAGTACTTC.

The count of this clone is one. The V call is TRBV5-4, the J call TRBJ1-1; no definite D call. From germline, CDR1 is SGHNT and CDR2 YYREEE (reference sequence). Trimming took off 5 bases at V and 4 bases at J, with 12 bases between the two ends. The CDR3 is 13 amino acids. CDR3 protein: CASRDPSGTEAFF. The DNA of the CDR3 is TGTGCCAGCAGGGACCCTTCGGGCACTGAAGCTTTCTTT.

The chain recombines TRBV2 with TRBJ2-7; weak D call: TRBD1 (6 bases). Germline V CDR1 and CDR2: SNHLY, FYNNEI. Trimming removed 10 bases from V and 0 bases from J, with 13 bases in between. The CDR3 has 13 residues. CDR3 nucleotides: TGTGCCACCGGGGACACCTTCTCCTACGAGCAGTACTTC. It yields the protein CATGDTFSYEQYF.

The chain carries TRBV2 and TRBJ2-2, with TRBD1 matching over 12 bases. The CDR3 has 15 amino acids. Looked up from germline, CDR1 is SNHLY and CDR2 is FYNNEI. Unmatched junction bases numbered 3, after V lost 4 bases and J lost 6 bases. CDR3 bases: TGTGCCAGCAGTGTGGGACAGGGGGCGGCCGGGGAGCTGTTTTTT. Protein: CASSVGQGAAGELFF.

The chain is built from TRBV4-1 and TRBJ2-3, with 10 bases aligning to TRBD1. J lost 4 bases, V lost 2 bases, and 3 bases had no gene match. The CDR3 is 15 amino acids. Germline-derived CDR1 and CDR2 are MGHRA and YSYEKL. CDR3 protein: CASSQLGQGADTQYF. In nucleotides, the CDR3 is TGCGCCAGCAGCCAACTAGGACAGGGGGCAGATACGCAGTATTTT.

V and J are TRBV6-6 and TRBJ1-2, with D maybe TRBD1 (6 bases). This CDR3 has 16 amino acids. Germline loops: CDR1 MNHNY, CDR2 SVGAGI (reference sequence). V lost 5 bases to trimming and J lost 1 base, with 17 bases between them. The chain's CDR3 is CASSPRSGQNNYGYTF. In nucleotides, the CDR3 is TGTGCCAGCAGTCCACGATCAGGACAGAATAACTATGGCTACACCTTC.

The chain employs TRBV30 and TRBJ1-1; unclear D gene. Trimming removed 3 bases from V and 7 bases from J, with 15 bases in between. In germline, CDR1 is GTSNPN, CDR2 SVGIG (reference sequence). The CDR3 sequence is 13 residues long. This CDR3 reads CAWRIGRTFEAFF. Here the CDR3 DNA reads TGTGCCTGGAGGATCGGACGGACCTTTGAAGCTTTCTTT. Supplemented by reference TRBV30 and TRBJ1-1, the full variable domain reads SQTIHQWPATLVQPVGSPLSLECTVEGTSNPNLYWYRQAAGRGLQLLFYSVGIGQISSEVPQNLSASRPQDRQFILSSKKLLLSDSGFYLCAWRIGRTFEAFFGQGTRLTVV.

The CDR3 spells CASSELGASNEKLFF. The CDR3, as DNA: TGTGCCAGCAGTGAATTGGGGGCATCTAATGAAAAACTGTTTTTT. This chain uses TRBV6-1 with TRBJ1-4, with D possibly TRBD1 on 6 matching bases. Trimming cost V 2 bases and J 3 bases, with 10 bases left between them. The CDR3 loop spans 15 amino acids. Germline V CDR1 and CDR2: MNHNS, SASEGT.

The chain combines TRBV3-1 (or the pseudogene TRBV3-2) with TRBJ1-2; 10 bases fit TRBD1. CDR1 is LGHDT and CDR2 is YNNKEL in the germline V gene (reference sequence). The V segment lost 2 bases and the J segment 0 bases; nucleotides outside the gene matches: 3. The CDR3 runs 16 residues. CDR3 bases: TGTGCCAGCAGCCAATCGACAGGGGGCGCTAACTATGGCTACACCTTC. Amino acid sequence: CASSQSTGGANYGYTF.

The V call is TRBV12-3 or TRBV12-4, the J call TRBJ1-2; no clear D gene. V was clipped by 4 bases and J by 8 bases, with 11 bases between them. The CDR3 loop spans 12 amino acids. The CDR3 reads CASSSGRWGYTF. CDR3 in DNA: TGTGCCAGCAGTTCGGGAAGATGGGGCTACACCTTC.

The chain uses TRBV12-3 or TRBV12-4 and TRBJ1-2, with a weak D call TRBD1 (6 bases). The CDR3 contains 12 residues. Deletions cut 6 bases from V and 4 bases from J, with 9 bases between. CDR3 protein: CASSGQSYGYTF. CDR3 in DNA: TGTGCCAGCAGCGGACAGTCCTATGGCTACACCTTC.

This clone was counted a few times. V and J are TRBV3-1 (or the pseudogene TRBV3-2) and TRBJ1-1; D is undetermined. The V and J ends lost 2 bases and 6 bases respectively, with 7 bases between them. This CDR3 has 12 residues. Germline values: CDR1 LGHDT, CDR2 YNNKEL (reference sequence). The CDR3 DNA reads TGTGCCAGCAGCCAATCCATCGCTGAAGCTTTCTTT. Its protein is CASSQSIAEAFF.

This chain links TRBV2 with TRBJ2-7; D remains unclear. This CDR3 contains 13 residues. The germline V and J ends were trimmed by 4 bases and 2 bases, with 9 bases remaining between them. Germline CDR1 is SNHLY and CDR2 is FYNNEI. CDR3 nucleotides: TGTGCCAGCAGTGTAGGCAGCCCCTACGAGCAGTACTTC. Translation: CASSVGSPYEQYF.

CDR3 sequence reads: CASSLARGAGELFF. CDR3 DNA sequence: TGTGCCAGCAGCTTAGCGAGGGGCGCCGGGGAGCTGTTTTTT. The rearrangement links TRBV7-9 to TRBJ2-2; tentatively, D is TRBD1 or TRBD2 (5 bases each). CDR3 length: 14 residues. V was shortened by 0 bases and J by 6 bases, with 8 bases between the two germline ends. Germline V gives CDR1 SEHNR, CDR2 FQNEAQ (reference sequence).

This clone was recorded once. The chain joins TRBV3-1 (or the pseudogene TRBV3-2) to TRBJ2-1; no reliable D call. With 3 bases removed from V and 6 bases from J, the gap between germline ends came to 12 bases. Germline CDR1 LGHDT, CDR2 YNNKEL (reference sequence). The CDR3 loop spans 14 amino acids. Here the CDR3 DNA reads TGTGCCAGCAGCCAGGCGTCCCTCCTCAATGAGCAGTTCTTC. Its protein is CASSQASLLNEQFF.

This clone was seen a handful of times. V gene TRBV2 combines with J gene TRBJ1-3; TRBD1 matches 7 bases. V shed 4 bases and J 3 bases; nucleotides not matched to a gene: 9. The CDR3 runs to 16 residues. CDR1 and CDR2 (germline): SNHLY, FYNNEI. In DNA form, the CDR3 reads TGTGCCAGCAGTGTGCAGGGGGGTATTATTGGAAACACCATATATTTT. Residues: CASSVQGGIIGNTIYF. The full variable domain, completed using reference TRBV2 and TRBJ1-3, is EPEVTQTPSHQVTQMGQEVILRCVPISNHLYFYWYRQILGQKVEFLVSFYNNEISEKSEIFDDQFSVERPDGSNFTLKIRSTKLEDSAMYFCASSVQGGIIGNTIYFGEGSWLTVV.

With regard to this clone: Germline is not matched at one junction end, which may reflect a read error. J is TRBJ1-5 and V is TRBV4-1; D perhaps matches TRBD1 (5 bases). This CDR3 is built from 16 residues. CDR1 is MGHRA and CDR2 is YSYEKL in the germline V gene. The CDR3 region is CASSQGVGGSNQPQHF. The DNA for the CDR3 is TGCGCCAGCAGTCAAGGGGTCGGGGGGAGCAATCAGCCCCAGCATTTT.

The V and J genes are TRBV7-3 and TRBJ2-2, with 9 bases lining up with TRBD1. The CDR3 is made up of 14 amino acids. Germline CDR1 SGHTA, CDR2 FQGTGA. The V and J ends lost 3 bases and 7 bases, in that order; junction bases with no gene match: 3. The CDR3 loop reads CASSLGQGFGELFF. CDR3 DNA: TGTGCCAGCAGCTTGGGACAGGGTTTCGGGGAGCTGTTTTTT. Complete variable domain (other parts from reference TRBV7-3 and TRBJ2-2): GAGVSQTPSNKVTEKGKYVELRCDPISGHTALYWYRQSLGQGPEFLIYFQGTGAADDSGLPNDRFFAVRPEGSVSTLKIQRTERGDSAVYLCASSLGQGFGELFFGEGSRLTVL.

The chain has TRBV9 and TRBJ2-1; TRBD2 is a possible D gene (7 bases). Germline CDR1 is SGDLS and CDR2 is YYNGEE. V lost 3 bases and J lost 7, with 20 bases in between. The CDR3 extends over 16 amino acids. The CDR3 nucleotides are TGTGCCAGCAGCGCAAGAGGGGGGGGCCTCTGGAATGAGCAGTTCTTC. This codes for CASSARGGGLWNEQFF.

The genes are TRBV4-1 and TRBJ2-3; the D gene is possibly TRBD1 (5 bases). CDR3 length: 14 residues. Trimming pared 1 base from V and 5 bases from J, leaving 10 bases between. CDR1 and CDR2 (germline): MGHRA, YSYEKL. The CDR3 here is CASSQVGAQDTQYF. CDR3 DNA sequence: TGCGCCAGCAGCCAAGTTGGGGCCCAAGATACGCAGTATTTT.

This chain links TRBV7-9 with TRBJ2-1, with TRBD2 matching 8 bases. The CDR3 has 13 residues. J was trimmed by 9 bases and V by 5 bases; bases with no gene match: 6. CDR1 and CDR2 (germline): SEHNR, FQNEAQ (reference sequence). CDR3 residues: CASSIDSGSEQFF. CDR3 nucleotides: TGTGCCAGCAGCATCGACAGCGGGAGTGAGCAGTTCTTC.

The rearrangement links TRBV6-5 to TRBJ1-1; D call uncertain. The CDR3 runs to 16 residues. Trimming removed 0 bases from V and 0 bases from J, with 11 bases in between. Germline V gives CDR1 MNHEY, CDR2 SVGAGI. The CDR3 loop is CASSYSFQILNTEAFF. The DNA of the CDR3 is TGTGCCAGCAGTTACTCGTTCCAGATTTTGAACACTGAAGCTTTCTTT.

V gene TRBV5-5 combines with J gene TRBJ2-7, with D tentatively TRBD1 or TRBD2 (6 bases each). This CDR3 has 15 residues. Germline CDR1 SGHKS, CDR2 YYEKEE (reference sequence). The germline V and J ends were trimmed by 6 bases and 3 bases, with 19 bases remaining between them. The DNA of the CDR3 is TGTGCCAGCACGAAGGGCGGGACAAAAAGCTACGAGCAGTACTTC. Residues: CASTKGGTKSYEQYF.

The chain carries TRBV4-3 and TRBJ2-7; the match to TRBD2 covers 12 bases. The junction had 1 base not matched to a gene; V was cut back by 3 bases and J by 4 bases. Germline lookup yields CDR1 LGHNA and CDR2 YSLEER. The CDR3 contains 14 residues. CDR3 DNA sequence: TGCGCCAGCAGCCAGACTAGCGGGAGTTACGAGCAGTACTTC. It specifies CASSQTSGSYEQYF.